The 30 T cell receptor beta chains in this list originate from one sample, sequenced in a study of OX40 agonist ivuxolimab in advanced cancers. The assay was immunoSEQ multiplex PCR, and TCRdb's table has in-frame clones only and misses some. The sample contains fewer than 90,000 clones, around 89% of which appear only once. The sequencing here drew on CD4+ or CD8+ T cells sorted from blood, taken in a trial of the OX40 agonist ivuxolimab. These receptors were obtained from an adult with an advanced solid tumor such as melanoma, head and neck, liver or kidney cancer.

The chain combines TRBV5-1 with TRBJ2-3; D is unresolved. The CDR3 is 14 amino acids. V dropped 6 bases and J dropped 0 bases, with 11 bases sitting between them. The germline V gene has CDR1 SGHRS and CDR2 YFSETQ. Here the CDR3 reads CASNPTASTDTQYF. The CDR3, as DNA: TGCGCCAGCAACCCCACAGCTAGCACAGATACGCAGTATTTT.

The gene calls are TRBV29-1 and TRBJ2-1; tentatively, D is TRBD2 (6 bases). The CDR3 sequence is 13 residues long. Germline V CDR1 and CDR2: SQVTM, ANQGSEA. V dropped 4 bases and J dropped 9 bases, with 16 bases sitting between them. CDR3 nucleotide sequence: TGCAGCGTTGGAACCGGCGGGATCGCTGAGCAGTTCTTC. This translates into CSVGTGGIAEQFF.

V gene TRBV7-2 combines with J gene TRBJ2-7, with D perhaps matching TRBD2 (6 bases). The V and J ends lost 4 bases and 3 bases respectively, with 13 bases between them. Germline V gene lookup returns CDR1 SGHTA and CDR2 FQGNSA. CDR3 length: 14 residues. CDR3 in DNA: TGTGCCAGCAGCTCCGGGACTCCCTACTACGAGCAGTACTTC. Amino acid sequence: CASSSGTPYYEQYF.

The chain combines TRBV7-2 with TRBJ2-7; D may match TRBD1 or TRBD2 (5 bases each). The germline gives CDR1 SGHTA, CDR2 FQGNSA. Trimming took off 4 bases at V and 6 bases at J, with 22 bases between the two ends. The CDR3 contains 16 residues. The CDR3 DNA follows: TGTGCCAGCAGCTCCCAAATCCCGAGGGACGTGCCCGAGCAGTACTTC. Its translation is CASSSQIPRDVPEQYF.

The chain couples TRBV7-9 to TRBJ1-2; D ambiguous. The CDR3 extends over 17 amino acids. V was cut by 1 base and J by 7 bases, with 22 bases left in between. The germline CDR1 and CDR2 sequences are SEHNR and FQNEAQ (reference sequence). Written as DNA, the CDR3 is TGTGCCAGCAGCTTAGGTCAGTACAGTCCGGCTCCTATTGGCTACACCTTC. This sequence encodes CASSLGQYSPAPIGYTF.

J is TRBJ2-1 and V is TRBV18, with D uncertain. The CDR3 contains 13 residues. CDR1 and CDR2 from the germline V gene are KGHSH and LQKENI. Trimming left V 2 bases short and J 7 bases short, with 9 bases between. The CDR3 loop reads CASSPGWPNEQFF. The CDR3 nucleotides read TGTGCCAGCTCACCAGGTTGGCCGAATGAGCAGTTCTTC. Supplemented by reference TRBV18 and TRBJ2-1, the full variable domain reads NAGVMQNPRHLVRRRGQEARLRCSPMKGHSHVYWYRQLPEEGLKFMVYLQKENIIDESGMPKERFSAEFPKEGPSILRIQQVVRGDSAAYFCASSPGWPNEQFFGPGTRLTVL.

Note on this clone: A read error may produce the germline difference seen at one junction end. CDR3 sequence (DNA): TGTGCCAGCAGAGACCTTTCAGGGTCCTCCGAGCAGTACTTC. This gives the protein CASRDLSGSSEQYF. The chain joins TRBV6-6 to TRBJ2-7; a possible D gene is TRBD1 (5 bases). Germline V gives CDR1 MNHNY, CDR2 SVGAGI (reference sequence). The CDR3 extends over 14 amino acids.

This clone was recorded only once. V gene TRBV11-3 combines with J gene TRBJ2-2; TRBD1 aligns across 7 bases. Unmatched junction bases numbered 4, after V lost 5 bases and J lost 4 bases. The germline V gene has CDR1 SGHNT and CDR2 YENEEA. The CDR3 contains 14 residues. CDR3 sequence: CASSVTGATGELFF. As DNA, the CDR3 is TGTGCCAGCAGCGTCACAGGGGCCACCGGGGAGCTGTTTTTT.

This clone is a singleton in its sample. The sample has other DNA sequences that encode this CDR3 too. The chain has TRBV5-8 and TRBJ2-7; tentatively, D is TRBD1 (5 bases). The CDR3 extends over 14 amino acids. V was clipped by 0 bases and J by 2 bases, with 9 bases between them. Per germline, CDR1 SGHTS and CDR2 YDEGEE. The CDR3 DNA reads TGTGCCAGCAGCTTGGGTCAGGGCCCCTACGAGCAGTACTTC. Encoded protein: CASSLGQGPYEQYF.

The chain uses TRBV30 and TRBJ2-2; D unclear. CDR1 and CDR2 from the germline V gene are GTSNPN and SVGIG (reference sequence). This CDR3 has 15 amino acids. V was trimmed by 3 bases and J by 8 bases, leaving 19 bases between them. The CDR3 DNA follows: TGTGCCTGGAGCCATCTAGGCCGATCTTCTGGGGAGCTGTTTTTT. It codes for CAWSHLGRSSGELFF.

The chain joins TRBV14 to TRBJ2-3; D possibly corresponds to TRBD2 (5 bases). The CDR3 contains 16 residues. From germline, CDR1 is SGHDN and CDR2 FVKESK. V lost 2 bases to trimming and J lost 1 base, with 13 bases between them. The CDR3 DNA follows: TGTGCCAGCAGCCAACGGGTAGAGGGCCGCACAGATACGCAGTATTTT. This translates into CASSQRVEGRTDTQYF.

V usage is TRBV30 and J usage is TRBJ2-5; no clear D. The CDR3 totals 13 residues. Germline V gives CDR1 GTSNPN, CDR2 SVGIG (reference sequence). Trimming removed 0 bases at V and 2 bases at J, with 7 bases between. The CDR3 is CAWSVTGQETQYF. The DNA of the CDR3 is TGTGCCTGGAGTGTGACTGGTCAAGAGACCCAGTACTTC.

The V call is TRBV11-3, the J call TRBJ2-3, with a weak D call TRBD2 (7 bases). This CDR3 has 13 amino acids. Trimming shortened V by 5 bases and J by 4 bases, and 10 bases separated the two germline ends. Per the germline V gene, CDR1 is SGHNT and CDR2 is YENEEA. CDR3 nucleotide sequence: TGTGCCAGCAGCAGGGGGGGGTCAGATACGCAGTATTTT. Its protein is CASSRGGSDTQYF.

The gene calls are TRBV10-1 and TRBJ2-1; 7 positions match TRBD1. The V gene end was trimmed by 3 bases and the J gene end by 9 bases; junction bases not matched to a gene: 8. This CDR3 comprises 14 residues. Per germline, CDR1 WNHNN and CDR2 SYGVQD (reference sequence). DNA of the CDR3: TGCGCCAGCAGTGAAATAGGGACAGATAGTGAGCAGTTCTTC. Its protein product is CASSEIGTDSEQFF.

This clone has a single count. The chain couples TRBV27 to TRBJ2-1; 14 bases map to TRBD2. With 4 bases clipped from V and 1 base from J, the junction kept 9 bases outside the gene matches. This CDR3 has 19 residues. CDR1 MNHEY and CDR2 SMNVEV come from the germline V gene (reference sequence). In DNA form, the CDR3 reads TGTGCCAGCAGTTCCCGGGGACTAGCGGGAGAGACATCCTACAATGAGCAGTTCTTC. It translates to CASSSRGLAGETSYNEQFF.

The sample holds a few counts of this clone. The chain recombines TRBV11-2 with TRBJ2-7; 7 nucleotides align to TRBD1. V lost 5 bases to trimming and J lost 4 bases; unmatched junction nucleotides: 11. Germline-derived CDR1 and CDR2 are SGHAT and FQNNGV. The CDR3 has 15 amino acids. CDR3 sequence: CASSPSTGFGYEQYF. The CDR3 region has the DNA TGTGCCAGCAGCCCGTCGACAGGGTTTGGATACGAGCAGTACTTC.

The rearrangement uses TRBV29-1 and TRBJ1-2; no firm D call. The CDR3 totals 14 residues. The germline gives CDR1 SQVTM, CDR2 ANQGSEA. V lost 7 bases and J 2 bases, leaving 17 bases between the germline ends. The DNA for the CDR3 is TGCAGCGCCTCGCCACAAATGGGGAACTATGGCTACACCTTC. This translates into CSASPQMGNYGYTF.

The V and J genes are TRBV18 and TRBJ1-1, with 11 bases fitting TRBD1. The CDR3 extends over 16 amino acids. The V gene end was trimmed by 6 bases and the J gene end by 0 bases; junction bases not matched to a gene: 6. The germline V gene encodes CDR1 KGHSH and CDR2 LQKENI. The CDR3 bases are TGTGCCAGCTCCCCTGGACAGGGGGCCATGAACACTGAAGCTTTCTTT. This codes for CASSPGQGAMNTEAFF.

This chain joins TRBV5-1 and TRBJ2-1, with D perhaps matching TRBD1 or TRBD2 (6 bases each). The germline V gene encodes CDR1 SGHRS and CDR2 YFSETQ. This CDR3 is built from 15 residues. Trimming shortened V by 4 bases and J by 3 bases, and 14 bases separated the two germline ends. The CDR3 sequence is CASSMGGSVYNEQFF. The CDR3, as DNA: TGCGCCAGCAGCATGGGGGGCTCGGTCTACAATGAGCAGTTCTTC.

The chain has TRBV27 and TRBJ1-5, with D possibly matching TRBD1 (5 bases). From germline, CDR1 is MNHEY and CDR2 SMNVEV (reference sequence). The CDR3 runs to 14 residues. V was trimmed by 6 bases and J by 0 bases, leaving 9 bases between them. CDR3 in DNA: TGTGCCAGCAGCCGGGGCTCTAGCAATCAGCCCCAGCATTTT. Residues: CASSRGSSNQPQHF.

This chain joins TRBV7-8 and TRBJ2-7; perhaps TRBD1 as D (5 bases). CDR3 length equals 12 residues. CDR1 and CDR2 from the germline V gene are SGHVS and FQNEAQ. V shed 5 bases and J shed 6 bases, with 11 bases lying between them. The CDR3 nucleotides read TGTGCCAGCAGCGTCGACAGCCCCGAGCAGTACTTC. Amino acid sequence: CASSVDSPEQYF.

V gene TRBV5-1 combines with J gene TRBJ2-7; 9 nucleotides match TRBD1. Germline V gives CDR1 SGHRS, CDR2 YFSETQ. Losses at the gene ends were 3 bases for V and 2 bases for J; bases not matched to a gene: 3. The CDR3 spans 14 residues. The DNA for the CDR3 is TGCGCCAGCAGCTGGGGACAGGGCGCCTACGAGCAGTACTTC. Translating it yields CASSWGQGAYEQYF. Full variable domain (remainder filled in from reference TRBV5-1 and TRBJ2-7): KAGVTQTPRYLIKTRGQQVTLSCSPISGHRSVSWYQQTPGQGLQFLFEYFSETQRNKGNFPGRFSGRQFSNSRSEMNVSTLELGDSALYLCASSWGQGAYEQYFGPGTRLTVT.

This chain connects TRBV30 to TRBJ2-7, with 7 positions matching TRBD2. Trimming took 2 bases from V and 2 from J; bases not matched to a gene: 6. The CDR3 covers 14 residues. Per germline, CDR1 GTSNPN and CDR2 SVGIG (reference sequence). The CDR3 region is CAWSRLAVPYEQYF. CDR3 nucleotide sequence: TGTGCCTGGAGTCGGCTAGCGGTCCCCTACGAGCAGTACTTC.

The chain recombines TRBV7-8 with TRBJ1-2; no clear D gene. Germline V gene lookup returns CDR1 SGHVS and CDR2 FQNEAQ. The CDR3 contains 14 residues. Trimming removed 5 bases at V and 2 bases at J, with 12 bases between. The CDR3 DNA reads as TGTGCCAGCAGCCGGTGGACGGAAAACTATGGCTACACCTTC. Amino acid sequence: CASSRWTENYGYTF.

The chain couples TRBV13 to TRBJ2-2, with D perhaps matching TRBD2 (6 bases). The CDR3 totals 15 residues. The V gene's germline CDR1 is PRHDT and CDR2 FYEKMQ (reference sequence). With 3 bases removed from V and 3 bases from J, the gap between germline ends came to 11 bases. The CDR3 sequence is CASSFGERDTGELFF. The CDR3, as DNA: TGTGCCAGCAGCTTTGGTGAGCGGGACACCGGGGAGCTGTTTTTT.

This chain connects TRBV5-4 to TRBJ2-6; D ambiguous. CDR1 and CDR2 from the germline V gene are SGHNT and YYREEE (reference sequence). The CDR3 length is 15 residues. The V and J ends lost 2 bases and 1 base respectively, with 7 bases between them. The CDR3 DNA reads as TGTGCCAGCAGCTTAACCGGGTCTGGGGCCAACGTCCTGACTTTC. Amino acid sequence: CASSLTGSGANVLTF.

V is TRBV5-4 and J is TRBJ2-3, with 7 bases that match TRBD1. This CDR3 comprises 16 residues. With 3 bases clipped from V and 4 bases from J, the junction kept 11 bases outside the gene matches. Per germline, CDR1 SGHNT and CDR2 YYREEE (reference sequence). The CDR3 nucleotides are TGTGCCAGCAGCTCTGGCGCGACAGGGTCTGCAGATACGCAGTATTTT. This codes for CASSSGATGSADTQYF.

As DNA, the CDR3 is TGTGCCACCAGCACCTCTAGCGGGGGAACGCTAGCAGATACGCAGTATTTT. This encodes CATSTSSGGTLADTQYF. The chain links TRBV15 to TRBJ2-3, with TRBD2 matching 10 bases. The CDR3 loop spans 17 amino acids. Per germline, CDR1 LNHNV and CDR2 YYDKDF (reference sequence). The V and J ends lost 4 bases and 4 bases, in that order; junction bases with no gene match: 11.

The CDR3 nucleotides read TGCGCCAGCAGCTTGGTAGGGGGAAGACAGGGGTCGAACACTGAAGCTTTCTTT. This encodes CASSLVGGRQGSNTEAFF. The rearrangement links TRBV5-1 to TRBJ1-1, with 8 positions matching TRBD1. The CDR3 covers 18 residues. With 0 bases clipped from V and 1 base from J, the junction kept 11 bases outside the gene matches. Germline lookup yields CDR1 SGHRS and CDR2 YFSETQ.

This sequence joins TRBV7-9 and TRBJ2-2, with TRBD2 matching over 7 bases. Germline CDR1 SEHNR, CDR2 FQNEAQ (reference sequence). The CDR3 runs 17 residues. J lost 7 bases, V lost 3 bases, and 14 bases had no gene match. The CDR3 sequence: CASSLSLAGDSDGELFF. The CDR3 DNA follows: TGTGCCAGCAGCTTGTCCCTTGCGGGAGACTCGGACGGGGAGCTGTTTTTT.